The next 17 T cell receptor beta chains were all read from a single sample in a study of blood T cell repertoires in COVID-19. Data came from immunoSEQ multiplex PCR; TCRdb stores just in-frame clones and leaves some out. The sample lists more than 250,000 clones, around 87% occurring once. The sequenced material came from peripheral blood. These receptors were collected from a middle-aged man with active or convalescent COVID-19.

The rearrangement uses TRBV19 and TRBJ2-1, with 11 bases identical to TRBD1. Germline V lookup: CDR1 LNHDA, CDR2 SQIVND (reference sequence). This CDR3 spans 13 amino acids. J gave up 7 bases and V 4 bases, and 0 bases lay outside the gene matches. CDR3 sequence reads: CASSRDRGNEQFF. The CDR3 region has the DNA TGTGCCAGTAGTAGGGACAGGGGGAATGAGCAGTTCTTC.

The chain couples TRBV6-4 to TRBJ2-5; 9 bases are a match to TRBD2. J was trimmed by 2 bases and V by 3 bases; bases with no gene match: 10. This CDR3 spans 17 amino acids. Per the germline V gene, CDR1 is MRHNA and CDR2 is SNTAGT. CDR3 sequence reads: CASSERLLAGPQETQYF. Written as DNA, the CDR3 is TGTGCCAGCAGTGAGCGATTGCTAGCGGGGCCACAAGAGACCCAGTACTTC.

The rearrangement links TRBV11-2 to TRBJ2-1; 9 bases are shared with TRBD1. V lost 5 bases and J lost 7; bases outside the gene matches: 6. The CDR3 contains 14 residues. Germline V gives CDR1 SGHAT, CDR2 FQNNGV. CDR3 amino acids: CASSKRDRENEQFF. The CDR3 region has the DNA TGTGCCAGCAGCAAAAGGGACAGGGAAAATGAGCAGTTCTTC.

V and J are TRBV11-2 and TRBJ2-6, with D unclear. Trimming removed 0 bases at V and 0 bases at J, with 9 bases between. CDR1 SGHAT and CDR2 FQNNGV come from the germline V gene. The CDR3 covers 17 residues. Written as DNA, the CDR3 is TGTGCCAGCAGCTTAGATAGCCCTACCTCTGGGGCCAACGTCCTGACTTTC. Translating it yields CASSLDSPTSGANVLTF.

The rearrangement joins TRBV30 to TRBJ1-6; D might be TRBD1 (6 bases). The CDR3 consists of 13 residues. Germline V gene lookup returns CDR1 GTSNPN and CDR2 SVGIG (reference sequence). The V gene lost 5 bases and the J gene lost 10 bases, with 15 bases spanning the gap. This chain's CDR3 is CAWGTFQGSPLHF. The CDR3, as DNA: TGTGCCTGGGGGACATTCCAGGGATCACCCCTCCACTTT.

The chain combines TRBV20-1 with TRBJ1-5; 9 bases are a match to TRBD1. The CDR3 sequence is 14 residues long. Germline assignment: CDR1 DFQATT and CDR2 SNEGSKA (reference sequence). V shed 3 bases, J shed 6 bases, and the junction held 6 bases outside the gene matches. DNA for the CDR3: TGCAGTGCTAGTGCCGGGACAGGGATTCAGCCCCAGCATTTT. Its translation is CSASAGTGIQPQHF.

V is TRBV7-6 and J is TRBJ2-2; the D gene is possibly TRBD1 (5 bases). V was clipped by 3 bases and J by 0 bases, with 11 bases between them. The CDR3 has 16 amino acids. Per the germline V gene, CDR1 is SGHVS and CDR2 is FNYEAQ. CDR3 nucleotides: TGTGCCAGCAGCTTTACAGGCCGACCGAACACCGGGGAGCTGTTTTTT. Protein product: CASSFTGRPNTGELFF.

The chain recombines TRBV5-1 with TRBJ1-3; TRBD1 agrees at 7 bases. CDR1 and CDR2 (germline): SGHRS, YFSETQ. This CDR3 region has 16 residues. V was clipped by 4 bases and J by 2 bases; unmatched bases: 9. CDR3 sequence: CASSEGQRTPGNTIYF. For the CDR3, the DNA is TGCGCCAGCAGCGAGGGACAGAGGACACCTGGAAACACCATATATTTT.

The chain recombines TRBV18 with TRBJ1-2; 8 bases agree with TRBD1. Germline CDR1 KGHSH, CDR2 LQKENI. Trimming removed 3 bases from V and 3 bases from J; junction bases left unmatched: 6. This CDR3 has 15 residues. The CDR3 DNA sequence: TGTGCCAGCTCACCGGACAGGGATTCTTACTATGGCTACACCTTC. Amino acids: CASSPDRDSYYGYTF.

The chain is built from TRBV19 and TRBJ2-2; 7 bases fit TRBD1. Germline CDR1 is LNHDA and CDR2 is SQIVND (reference sequence). The CDR3 runs 15 residues. The V and J ends lost 4 bases and 1 base, in that order; junction bases with no gene match: 3. CDR3 bases: TGTGCCAGTAGTAAGGGACAGTGGAACACCGGGGAGCTGTTTTTT. Translating gives CASSKGQWNTGELFF.

The chain combines TRBV10-3 with TRBJ1-4; TRBD1 matches at 7 bases. Germline loops: CDR1 ENHRY, CDR2 SYGVKD. The CDR3 is 16 residues long. The V and J ends lost 3 bases and 8 bases, in that order; junction bases with no gene match: 12. The CDR3 loop is CAISDSRGQGEEKLFF. The CDR3 nucleotides read TGTGCCATCAGTGACAGTCGAGGGCAGGGGGAGGAAAAACTGTTTTTT.

The chain employs TRBV4-2 and TRBJ1-5; D unresolved. The germline V and J ends were trimmed by 3 bases and 6 bases, with 6 bases remaining between them. This CDR3 is 12 amino acids long. Germline CDR1 is LGHNA and CDR2 is YNFKEQ. CDR3 sequence reads: CASSHGSQPQHF. CDR3 sequence (DNA): TGTGCCAGCAGCCATGGGAGTCAGCCCCAGCATTTT.

V usage is TRBV6-5 and J usage is TRBJ1-1; 9 nucleotides agree with TRBD1. The junction had 2 bases not matched to a gene; V was cut back by 6 bases and J by 3 bases. The germline V gene has CDR1 MNHEY and CDR2 SVGAGI. This CDR3 is built from 13 residues. The CDR3, as DNA: TGTGCCAGCAGGGACAGGGGCCACACTGAAGCTTTCTTT. It specifies CASRDRGHTEAFF.

This clone was picked up a small number of times. The rearrangement uses TRBV10-2 and TRBJ2-7, with D perhaps matching TRBD1 (5 bases). The CDR3 runs 13 residues. V lost 6 bases to trimming and J lost 4 bases, with 13 bases between them. CDR1 WSHSY and CDR2 SAAADI come from the germline V gene. The CDR3 region has the DNA TGCGCCAGCAGCGACCTCACAGGTTACGAGCAGTACTTC. It specifies CASSDLTGYEQYF.

The V gene is TRBV7-2, the J gene TRBJ2-2, with 7 bases aligning to TRBD2. The ends lost 6 bases at V and 4 bases at J; junction bases unmatched: 11. This CDR3 is 16 amino acids long. Germline V CDR1 and CDR2: SGHTA, FQGNSA. CDR3 amino acids: CASRGVRDYPTGELFF. The CDR3 DNA follows: TGTGCCAGCAGGGGGGTAAGGGACTACCCCACCGGGGAGCTGTTTTTT.

The chain carries TRBV28 and TRBJ2-1; 7 bases agree with TRBD1. The ends lost 4 bases at V and 0 bases at J; junction bases unmatched: 6. The length of the CDR3 is 16 residues. The germline CDR1 and CDR2 sequences are MDHEN and SYDVKM. This CDR3 is CASSSTQGTSYNEQFF. The CDR3, as DNA: TGTGCCAGCAGTTCCACACAGGGGACCTCCTACAATGAGCAGTTCTTC.

This clone was seen just once. The chain employs TRBV7-9 and TRBJ1-1; 10 bases agree with TRBD1. V trimming: 7 bases; J trimming: 7 bases; junction bases outside the gene matches: 15. Germline V CDR1 and CDR2: SEHNR, FQNEAQ (reference sequence). The CDR3 sequence is 16 residues long. The CDR3 region is CASTLSGTGVIGEAFF. The CDR3 DNA sequence: TGTGCCAGCACCCTATCCGGGACAGGGGTGATAGGTGAAGCTTTCTTT.